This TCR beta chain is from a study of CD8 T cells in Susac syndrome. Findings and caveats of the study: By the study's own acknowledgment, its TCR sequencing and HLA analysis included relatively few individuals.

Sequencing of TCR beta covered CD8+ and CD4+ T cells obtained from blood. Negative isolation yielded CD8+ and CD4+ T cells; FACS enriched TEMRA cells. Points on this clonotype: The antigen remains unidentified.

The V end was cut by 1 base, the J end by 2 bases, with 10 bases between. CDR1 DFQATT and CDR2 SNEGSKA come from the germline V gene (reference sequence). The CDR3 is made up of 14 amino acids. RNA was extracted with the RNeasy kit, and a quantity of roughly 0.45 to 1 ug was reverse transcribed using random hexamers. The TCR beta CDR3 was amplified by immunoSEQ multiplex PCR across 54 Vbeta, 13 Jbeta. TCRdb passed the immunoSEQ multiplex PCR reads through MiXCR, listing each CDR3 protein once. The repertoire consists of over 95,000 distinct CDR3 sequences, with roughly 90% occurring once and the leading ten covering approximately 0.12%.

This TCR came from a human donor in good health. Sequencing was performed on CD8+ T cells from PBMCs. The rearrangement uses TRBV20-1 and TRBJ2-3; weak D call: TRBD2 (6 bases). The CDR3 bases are TGCAGTGCTAGAGCGGGCGGGATCACAGATACGCAGTATTTT. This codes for CSARAGGITDTQYF.